One and the same sample provided the 31 T cell receptor beta chains below, sequenced in a study of blood T cell repertoires in COVID-19. Method: immunoSEQ multiplex PCR; TCRdb's copy keeps in-frame clones and lacks some. The data contain under 60,000 clones, approximately 86% of them seen just once; the ten biggest clones take up over 9.5%. The material sequenced was peripheral blood. The receptors stem from a human donor with acute or convalescent COVID-19. The donor label of this sample is uncertain.

V gene TRBV6-6 combines with J gene TRBJ1-2, with TRBD1 matching 7 bases. The V and J ends lost 5 bases and 4 bases, in that order; junction bases with no gene match: 10. In germline, CDR1 is MNHNY, CDR2 SVGAGI (reference sequence). This CDR3 has 15 amino acids. The CDR3 here is CASSNTGEGSYGYTF. CDR3 nucleotide sequence: TGTGCCAGCAGTAATACAGGGGAAGGTAGCTATGGCTACACCTTC.

The rearrangement links TRBV5-1 to TRBJ2-3, with 12 positions matching TRBD2. This CDR3 has 20 amino acids. Germline CDR1 and CDR2: SGHRS and YFSETQ. Trimming cost V 4 bases and J 6 bases; bases outside gene matches: 21. CDR3 sequence (DNA): TGCGCCAGCAGCCGCCGGACTAGCGGGGTAGTGGTACCTCGGATGGATACGCAGTATTTT. It translates to CASSRRTSGVVVPRMDTQYF. Based on the CDR3 plus reference TRBV5-1 and TRBJ2-3, the full variable domain is KAGVTQTPRYLIKTRGQQVTLSCSPISGHRSVSWYQQTPGQGLQFLFEYFSETQRNKGNFPGRFSGRQFSNSRSEMNVSTLELGDSALYLCASSRRTSGVVVPRMDTQYFGPGTRLTVL.

The chain combines TRBV27 with TRBJ1-1; 7 nucleotides line up with TRBD1. The CDR3 is 15 residues long. Germline CDR1 reads MNHEY; CDR2 reads SMNVEV (reference sequence). V lost 2 bases and J lost 4; bases outside the gene matches: 7. This CDR3 reads CASSLGQGGFTEAFF. CDR3 DNA: TGTGCCAGCAGTTTAGGTCAGGGGGGTTTCACTGAAGCTTTCTTT.

This rearrangement joins TRBV5-1 to TRBJ2-1; D gene ambiguous. This CDR3 has 11 amino acids. The germline V gene encodes CDR1 SGHRS and CDR2 YFSETQ. The V gene lost 0 bases and the J gene lost 13 bases, with 8 bases spanning the gap. The CDR3 nucleotides read TGCGCCAGCAGCTTGGACATCATACAGTTCTTC. Encoded protein: CASSLDIIQFF.

The chain carries TRBV27 and TRBJ1-6; D possibly corresponds to TRBD1 (6 bases). The CDR3 length is 15 residues. V dropped 0 bases and J dropped 3 bases, with 6 bases sitting between them. Germline V lookup: CDR1 MNHEY, CDR2 SMNVEV (reference sequence). CDR3 DNA: TGTGCCAGCAGTTTATCGACAGGCTATAATTCACCCCTCCACTTT. It translates to CASSLSTGYNSPLHF.

This clone was observed once. This chain uses TRBV4-1 with TRBJ2-5; 8 nucleotides align to TRBD2. CDR1 MGHRA and CDR2 YSYEKL come from the germline V gene. Germline trimming cut 4 bases from V and 1 base from J; bases unmatched to any gene: 2. The CDR3 totals 14 residues. Here the CDR3 reads CASSPGTSQETQYF. As DNA, the CDR3 is TGCGCCAGCAGCCCCGGGACTAGCCAAGAGACCCAGTACTTC.

The chain joins TRBV19 to TRBJ2-1; 7 bases agree with TRBD1. Unmatched junction bases numbered 11, after V lost 4 bases and J lost 8 bases. The CDR3 sequence is 15 residues long. Germline V gives CDR1 LNHDA, CDR2 SQIVND (reference sequence). DNA for the CDR3: TGTGCCAGTAGTAACCGGGACAGACTACACGATGAGCAGTTCTTC. Its translation: CASSNRDRLHDEQFF. Full variable domain (remainder filled in from reference TRBV19 and TRBJ2-1): DGGITQSPKYLFRKEGQNVTLSCEQNLNHDAMYWYRQDPGQGLRLIYYSQIVNDFQKGDIAEGYSVSREKKESFPLTVTSAQKNPTAFYLCASSNRDRLHDEQFFGPGTRLTVL.

The sample holds a few counts of this clone. The chain links TRBV5-4 to TRBJ1-2; D is undetermined. Trimming pared 4 bases from V and 8 bases from J, leaving 18 bases between. The CDR3 has 14 amino acids. Germline-derived CDR1 and CDR2 are SGHNT and YYREEE (reference sequence). CDR3 DNA: TGTGCCAGCAGCCGCACGGGCGGGTACTTAGGCTACACCTTC. Residues: CASSRTGGYLGYTF.

This clone was observed once. V gene TRBV5-5 combines with J gene TRBJ1-5; TRBD1 matches at 7 bases. Germline V gene sequence: CDR1 SGHKS, CDR2 YYEKEE (reference sequence). The CDR3 runs to 16 residues. Losses at the gene ends were 1 base for V and 4 bases for J; bases not matched to a gene: 8. The CDR3 loop reads CASSLRTTGPNQPQHF. The CDR3 bases are TGTGCCAGCAGCTTGAGGACGACAGGGCCTAATCAGCCCCAGCATTTT.

The chain has TRBV15 and TRBJ2-1; a weak D match, TRBD1 (5 bases). V lost 0 bases, J lost 4 bases, and 13 bases lay in between. This CDR3 has 16 amino acids. Germline assignment: CDR1 LNHNV and CDR2 YYDKDF (reference sequence). The CDR3 region is CATSRDGAGSYNEQFF. CDR3 bases: TGTGCCACCAGCAGAGATGGGGCTGGAAGTTACAATGAGCAGTTCTTC.

The chain employs TRBV18 and TRBJ2-1, with D maybe TRBD2 (5 bases). CDR3 length: 11 amino acids. In germline, CDR1 is KGHSH, CDR2 LQKENI. The V end lost 2 bases, the J end lost 9 bases, and 5 bases lay between the germline ends. Here the CDR3 DNA reads TGTGCCAGCTCACCAGAGGGTGAGCAGTTCTTC. It codes for CASSPEGEQFF.

The genes are TRBV5-4 and TRBJ2-7; TRBD2 might be the D (6 bases). This CDR3 has 12 amino acids. The ends were cut back, 4 bases at V and 7 bases at J, with 12 bases in the middle. Germline V gene sequence: CDR1 SGHNT, CDR2 YYREEE (reference sequence). In DNA form, the CDR3 reads TGTGCCAGCAGCGGGGACGGAGGGGAGCAGTACGTC. Encoded protein: CASSGDGGEQYV.

This clone was counted once. The V and J genes are TRBV15 and TRBJ2-7, with 8 bases lining up with TRBD1. The germline V gene has CDR1 LNHNV and CDR2 YYDKDF (reference sequence). V lost 1 base to trimming and J lost 2 bases; unmatched junction nucleotides: 1. The CDR3 is made up of 14 amino acids. The CDR3 nucleotides read TGTGCCACCAGCAGAGCCAGGGGGCCCTACGAGCAGTACTTC. As protein: CATSRARGPYEQYF.

The chain uses TRBV5-1 and TRBJ2-3, with 9 bases matching TRBD2. With V trimmed by 0 bases and J by 4 bases, 3 bases remained unmatched. CDR3 length: 15 amino acids. Germline V gene sequence: CDR1 SGHRS, CDR2 YFSETQ. CDR3 residues: CASSLVAGGADTQYF. The CDR3 nucleotides read TGCGCCAGCAGCTTGGTTGCGGGGGGGGCAGATACGCAGTATTTT.

V usage is TRBV18 and J usage is TRBJ2-1; D remains unclear. V lost 3 bases and J 6 bases, leaving 24 bases between the germline ends. This CDR3 is built from 18 residues. Germline assignment: CDR1 KGHSH and CDR2 LQKENI. The CDR3 bases are TGTGCCAGCTCACCCTCCAGGCCAGGAAGATTAGGAACCAATGAGCAGTTCTTC. This codes for CASSPSRPGRLGTNEQFF.

The chain uses TRBV19 and TRBJ1-4; 7 nucleotides line up with TRBD1. V was clipped by 7 bases and J by 2 bases; unmatched bases: 4. Germline CDR1 reads LNHDA; CDR2 reads SQIVND (reference sequence). The CDR3 length is 14 residues. CDR3 bases: TGTGCCAGTATGAAGGGGGCGACTAATGAAAAACTGTTTTTT. Residues: CASMKGATNEKLFF.

In nucleotides, the CDR3 is TGTGCTAGTGGTCTCGGGACAGGGCAACGCTATGGCTACACCTTC. This translates into CASGLGTGQRYGYTF. V and J are TRBV12-5 and TRBJ1-2, with 9 bases matching TRBD1. CDR3 length: 15 amino acids. V gave up 5 bases and J gave up 4 bases; unmatched junction bases: 8. Looked up from germline, CDR1 is LGHNT and CDR2 is FRNRAP. Full variable domain (missing parts from reference TRBV12-5 and TRBJ1-2): DARVTQTPRHKVTEMGQEVTMRCQPILGHNTVFWYRQTMMQGLELLAYFRNRAPLDDSGMPKDRFSAEMPDATLATLKIQPSEPRDSAVYFCASGLGTGQRYGYTFGSGTRLTVV.

The rearrangement joins TRBV18 to TRBJ2-7; 10 nucleotides agree with TRBD1. CDR1 is KGHSH, CDR2 LQKENI, per germline. V lost 6 bases and J lost 3; bases outside the gene matches: 8. This CDR3 region has 15 residues. The CDR3 DNA reads as TGTGCCAGCTCGCCTGGACAGGGGGTTTTCTACGAGCAGTACTTC. Translating it yields CASSPGQGVFYEQYF.

The rearrangement links TRBV6-5 to TRBJ2-7; D gene ambiguous. Germline V gene sequence: CDR1 MNHEY, CDR2 SVGAGI. The CDR3 covers 12 residues. Trimming left V 5 bases short and J 3 bases short, with 8 bases between. CDR3 sequence: CASSPPSYEQYF. The CDR3 DNA reads as TGTGCCAGCAGTCCGCCTAGCTACGAGCAGTACTTC.

This chain joins TRBV11-2 and TRBJ2-5; 8 nucleotides align to TRBD1. This CDR3 has 15 amino acids. Unmatched junction bases numbered 4, after V lost 3 bases and J lost 1 base. CDR1 SGHAT and CDR2 FQNNGV come from the germline V gene. CDR3 loop: CASSLAGTGQETQYF. Here the CDR3 DNA reads TGTGCCAGCAGCTTGGCCGGGACAGGCCAAGAGACCCAGTACTTC.

The chain joins TRBV27 to TRBJ2-1; 11 bases agree with TRBD1. This CDR3 has 14 residues. Germline lookup yields CDR1 MNHEY and CDR2 SMNVEV (reference sequence). V shed 11 bases, J shed 6 bases, and the junction held 9 bases outside the gene matches. The CDR3 DNA is TGTGCCTCTACCCGGGACAGGGGGGTCAATGAGCAGTTCTTC. It encodes CASTRDRGVNEQFF.

The chain couples TRBV12-3 or TRBV12-4 to TRBJ2-5; 8 bases are a match to TRBD2. J gave up 5 bases and V 6 bases, and 5 bases lay outside the gene matches. The CDR3 is 13 amino acids. The CDR3 here is CASRLAAIETQYF. The DNA of the CDR3 is TGTGCCAGCAGACTAGCGGCAATTGAGACCCAGTACTTC.

The chain links TRBV29-1 to TRBJ1-5; D perhaps matches TRBD1 (6 bases). This CDR3 has 12 amino acids. Germline V gene data show CDR1 as SQVTM and CDR2 as ANQGSEA. The V gene lost 6 bases and the J gene lost 5 bases, with 11 bases spanning the gap. CDR3 in DNA: TGCAGCGTGGGGGGGCCTTATCAGCCCCAGCATTTT. It specifies CSVGGPYQPQHF.

The chain joins TRBV10-1 to TRBJ1-5; D gene ambiguous. This CDR3 is built from 14 residues. CDR1 is WNHNN, CDR2 SYGVQD, per germline (reference sequence). Trimming left V 6 bases short and J 2 bases short, with 11 bases between. The CDR3 sequence: CASRGGRCNQPQHF. For the CDR3, the DNA is TGCGCCAGCAGGGGAGGACGGTGCAATCAGCCCCAGCATTTT.

The chain joins TRBV12-3 or TRBV12-4 to TRBJ2-7, with D maybe TRBD2 (6 bases). Trimming pared 3 bases from V and 9 bases from J, leaving 12 bases between. CDR3 length: 12 amino acids. The CDR3 DNA reads TGTGCCAGCAGTTTGGCCAGCGGGTTGCAGTACGTC. Translation: CASSLASGLQYV.

The rearrangement uses TRBV2 and TRBJ2-3; D is unclear. From germline, CDR1 is SNHLY and CDR2 FYNNEI. V dropped 6 bases and J dropped 2 bases, with 6 bases sitting between them. The CDR3 loop spans 12 amino acids. CDR3 sequence reads: CASSTNTDTQYF. Here the CDR3 DNA reads TGTGCCAGCAGCACTAACACAGATACGCAGTATTTT.

This clone was recorded once. The genes are TRBV5-6 and TRBJ1-6; 8 nucleotides align to TRBD1. The CDR3 loop spans 13 amino acids. Germline CDR1 reads SGHDT; CDR2 reads YYEEEE. Trimming at V came to 6 bases and at J to 7 bases, leaving 3 bases not matched to a gene. The CDR3, as DNA: TGTGCCAGCAACGGACAGGGAAATTCACCCCTCCACTTT. Its translation: CASNGQGNSPLHF.

The chain employs TRBV6-6 and TRBJ1-5, with 10 bases lining up with TRBD1. Trimming took 2 bases from V and 6 from J; bases not matched to a gene: 7. This CDR3 has 16 residues. Germline V lookup: CDR1 MNHNY, CDR2 SVGAGI (reference sequence). DNA of the CDR3: TGTGCCAGCAGTTACGGGACAGGGGCGCCGATTCAGCCCCAGCATTTT. Translation: CASSYGTGAPIQPQHF.

The CDR3 coding sequence is TGTGCCAGCTCACCCCTACGAACCGGGGTTGAAGCTTTCTTT. Translating it yields CASSPLRTGVEAFF. The chain links TRBV18 to TRBJ1-1; D remains unclear. Germline-derived CDR1 and CDR2 are KGHSH and LQKENI. The CDR3 has 14 residues. V was clipped by 3 bases and J by 7 bases, with 15 bases between them.

The V call is TRBV19, the J call TRBJ2-2, with 11 bases lining up with TRBD2. J gave up 6 bases and V 6 bases, and 6 bases lay outside the gene matches. CDR1 and CDR2 (germline): LNHDA, SQIVND (reference sequence). The CDR3 length is 15 residues. This chain's CDR3 is CASRGSGRASGELFF. The CDR3 DNA follows: TGTGCCAGTAGGGGTAGCGGGAGGGCCTCCGGGGAGCTGTTTTTT. Drawing the rest from reference TRBV19 and TRBJ2-2, the complete variable domain is DGGITQSPKYLFRKEGQNVTLSCEQNLNHDAMYWYRQDPGQGLRLIYYSQIVNDFQKGDIAEGYSVSREKKESFPLTVTSAQKNPTAFYLCASRGSGRASGELFFGEGSRLTVL.

The J gene is TRBJ1-2, the V gene TRBV7-2, with TRBD1 as a possible D gene (6 bases). CDR1 is SGHTA and CDR2 is FQGNSA in the germline V gene. V lost 5 bases and J lost 7, with 11 bases in between. The CDR3 runs 12 residues. DNA for the CDR3: TGTGCCAGCAGCCGTCAAGGGGGTGGCTACACCTTC. This codes for CASSRQGGGYTF.